Sequencing of this T cell receptor (beta chain) was carried out in a study of T cells in Graves' hyperthyroidism and ophthalmopathy. The germline CDR1 and CDR2 sequences are ENHRY and SYGVKD. This CDR3 region has 15 residues. With 10 bases removed from V and 13 bases from J, the gap between germline ends came to 26 bases. Exclusions: uncontrolled infection, other autoimmune disease, pregnancy, lactation. Using RNA transcripts as the source, TCR beta CDR3 regions were amplified. HTBI primers were the set used in a first-round RT-PCR of the TCR CDR3. TCRdb re-called the multiplex PCR reads with MiXCR, one entry per CDR3 protein. The table shows some 98,000 distinct CDR3 sequences, with roughly 37% occurring only once. General study points: The model forecast ophthalmopathy, anticipating it by a median roughly 6 months before onset. Blood held most thyroid clonotypes expanded above 0.001 frequency.

This clonotype came up many times. Antigen: not known. The TCR originated in a woman in her 30s with Graves' hyperthyroidism. Sequenced sample: peripheral blood or thyroid tissue (not recorded which). This chain connects TRBV10-3 to TRBJ1-6; weak D call: TRBD1 (6 bases). The CDR3 spells CATQGGAIRGAPLHF. The CDR3 nucleotides read TGTGCCACCCAAGGGGGGGCCATCCGGGGGGCGCCCCTCCACTTT.